This paragraph reports one T cell receptor (beta chain). Antigen specificity is unknown. Germline V gene data show CDR1 as SGHNT and CDR2 as YYREEE (reference sequence). Trimming cost V 4 bases and J 5 bases; bases outside gene matches: 11. The CDR3 has 17 amino acids. The PCR employed 60 Vbeta primers together with 13 Jbeta primers. Generated by immunoSEQ multiplex PCR, the TCRdb table keeps only in-frame clones and is missing some. The table records around 120,000 clones, about 74% of them present only once. This entry belongs to a study of cytomegalovirus exposure and HLA in healthy donors. Broader study findings: According to an earlier analysis, most TCR beta V segments yielded productive rearrangements about 90% or about 30% of the time.

The chain joins TRBV5-4 to TRBJ2-1; 11 nucleotides match TRBD2. Sequenced: PBMCs. The receptor's source is a woman aged 40 to 50 in good health and CMV-seropositive. The CDR3 coding sequence is TGTGCCAGCAGCCGCGGGGGGACTAGCGGCTCTAACAATGAGCAGTTCTTC. Translation gives CASSRGGTSGSNNEQFF.